The 26 T cell receptor beta chains listed next were all sequenced from one sample in a study of blood T cell repertoires in COVID-19. Measured with immunoSEQ multiplex PCR; TCRdb has only the in-frame clones, and not every one. The table includes 150,000 to 200,000 clones, around 84% detected once. The specimen was peripheral blood. The source of these receptors is a woman older than 75 with acute or convalescent COVID-19.

The count of this clone is one. The rearrangement joins TRBV5-1 to TRBJ1-1, with 7 bases aligning to TRBD1. Germline trimming cut 6 bases from V and 4 bases from J; bases unmatched to any gene: 15. Germline V CDR1 and CDR2: SGHRS, YFSETQ. This CDR3 has 16 residues. The CDR3 coding sequence is TGCGCCAGCACCTACGCCGTCAGACAGGGAAGCACTGAAGCTTTCTTT. Its protein product is CASTYAVRQGSTEAFF.

This clone has more than one count but fewer than ten. The gene calls are TRBV6-5 and TRBJ1-2, with D tentatively TRBD1 (6 bases). Per germline, CDR1 MNHEY and CDR2 SVGAGI. The CDR3 has 13 amino acids. V lost 7 bases to trimming and J lost 4 bases, with 13 bases between them. The CDR3 DNA follows: TGTGCCAGCAAGAAGGACAGCCTCTATGGCTACACCTTC. Its translation is CASKKDSLYGYTF.

This chain connects TRBV11-1 to TRBJ1-2; possible D gene TRBD1, 5 bases. With 5 bases removed from V and 3 bases from J, the gap between germline ends came to 16 bases. Germline loops: CDR1 SGHAT, CDR2 FQDESV (reference sequence). This CDR3 region has 15 residues. CDR3 nucleotides: TGTGCCAGCAGCCGAAGACAGCCATCCGACTATGGCTACACCTTC. This encodes CASSRRQPSDYGYTF.

The rearrangement joins TRBV6-5 to TRBJ1-2; TRBD1 agrees at 7 bases. CDR1 and CDR2 from the germline V gene are MNHEY and SVGAGI. After removal of 6 bases from V and 1 base from J, the junction contained 5 bases not matched to a gene. The CDR3 contains 14 residues. CDR3 region: CASSRQGNNYGYTF. CDR3 DNA: TGTGCCAGCAGCCGACAGGGTAATAACTATGGCTACACCTTC.

This clone was detected only once. The CDR3 DNA follows: TGTGCCAGCTCAACGCGTTGGGGCGAGCAGTTCTTC. It specifies CASSTRWGEQFF. The rearrangement uses TRBV18 and TRBJ2-1; TRBD1 might be the D (5 bases). Between the trimmed V and J ends, which lost 5 bases and 10 bases, there was a span of 12 bases. Germline CDR1 reads KGHSH; CDR2 reads LQKENI. The CDR3 has 12 residues.

This rearrangement joins TRBV6-2 or TRBV6-3 to TRBJ2-7; 15 bases align to TRBD2. The CDR3 runs to 17 residues. Germline CDR1 and CDR2: MNHEY and SVGEGT. V shed 5 bases, J shed 0 bases, and the junction held 5 bases outside the gene matches. CDR3 in DNA: TGTGCCAGCAGTCCGGGACTAGCGGGGGGTGTCTCCTACGAGCAGTACTTC. Translating gives CASSPGLAGGVSYEQYF.

The chain recombines TRBV9 with TRBJ2-1; D may be TRBD2 (6 bases). The germline V gene has CDR1 SGDLS and CDR2 YYNGEE. The CDR3 is 13 amino acids. V lost 4 bases and J lost 9, with 14 bases in between. The CDR3 sequence is CASSSALGGEQFF. CDR3 nucleotides: TGTGCCAGCAGCTCCGCCCTGGGGGGTGAGCAGTTCTTC.

The chain joins TRBV21-1 to TRBJ2-1; TRBD1, as called in the table, went unchecked against the DNA. TRBV21-1 constitutes a pseudogene. This CDR3 spans 14 amino acids. The CDR3 is CASTKRGTSCEQFF. The CDR3 DNA reads TGTGCCAGCACCAAAAGGGGGACCTCCTGTGAGCAGTTCTTC.

The chain carries TRBV5-1 and TRBJ2-1; 7 bases align to TRBD1. The germline gives CDR1 SGHRS, CDR2 YFSETQ. The V and J ends lost 4 bases and 2 bases, in that order; junction bases with no gene match: 6. This CDR3 contains 15 residues. For the CDR3, the DNA is TGCGCCAGCAGCCAAGGGGACAGAACCTACAATGAGCAGTTCTTC. Encoded protein: CASSQGDRTYNEQFF.

The chain combines TRBV18 with TRBJ1-5; a possible D gene is TRBD1 (5 bases). Trimming pared 2 bases from V and 6 bases from J, leaving 20 bases between. CDR1 KGHSH and CDR2 LQKENI come from the germline V gene. The CDR3 consists of 17 residues. The CDR3 protein is CASSPRPIQDLSQPQHF. The CDR3 DNA sequence: TGTGCCAGCTCACCAAGACCCATACAGGATCTGAGTCAGCCCCAGCATTTT.

The J gene is TRBJ1-5, the V gene TRBV19; unclear D gene. V was shortened by 3 bases and J by 6 bases, with 18 bases between the two germline ends. Germline CDR1 reads LNHDA; CDR2 reads SQIVND (reference sequence). The CDR3 consists of 16 residues. The CDR3 sequence: CASSISAEGWAQPQHF. The CDR3 DNA reads as TGTGCCAGTAGTATCTCAGCCGAGGGCTGGGCTCAGCCCCAGCATTTT.

The V and J genes are TRBV15 and TRBJ2-5; D possibly corresponds to TRBD2 (5 bases). With 2 bases removed from V and 5 bases from J, the gap between germline ends came to 18 bases. This CDR3 contains 16 residues. Germline lookup yields CDR1 LNHNV and CDR2 YYDKDF (reference sequence). Here the CDR3 DNA reads TGTGCCACCAGCAGACCTACCTCGGGGAGTCGCGAGACCCAGTACTTC. This gives the protein CATSRPTSGSRETQYF.

The chain uses TRBV10-3 and TRBJ1-4; 8 bases are a match to TRBD1. In germline, CDR1 is ENHRY, CDR2 SYGVKD. The CDR3 is made up of 14 amino acids. The V and J ends lost 3 bases and 8 bases, in that order; junction bases with no gene match: 5. The CDR3, as DNA: TGTGCCATCAGTGAAACAGGGGGAGGAGAAAAACTGTTTTTT. Translated: CAISETGGGEKLFF.

The chain carries TRBV7-9 and TRBJ2-7; D gene unclear. The length of the CDR3 is 15 residues. Trimming cost V 5 bases and J 2 bases, with 16 bases left between them. Germline loops: CDR1 SEHNR, CDR2 FQNEAQ (reference sequence). The CDR3 bases are TGTGCCAGCAGCCTCCCCTCACCTGGGCCCTACGAGCAGTACTTC. This sequence encodes CASSLPSPGPYEQYF.

This clone was observed a single time. The chain uses TRBV12-2 and TRBJ1-5. TRBV12-2 is tagged as a pseudogene. The CDR3 covers 17 residues. The CDR3 region is CASRLGWADFSNQPQHF. Written as DNA, the CDR3 is TGTGCAAGTCGCTTAGGTTGGGCGGACTTTAGCAATCAGCCCCAGCATTTT.

This chain uses TRBV19 with TRBJ2-4; 8 bases agree with TRBD2. Germline CDR1 LNHDA, CDR2 SQIVND (reference sequence). V lost 6 bases and J lost 3; bases outside the gene matches: 13. This CDR3 comprises 17 residues. CDR3 nucleotides: TGTGCCAGTAGGGCTGCAGCGGGGGTGGGTGTCAAAAACATTCAGTACTTC. Its protein is CASRAAAGVGVKNIQYF.

V and J are TRBV4-2 and TRBJ1-2; D possibly corresponds to TRBD1 (6 bases). The CDR3 runs to 16 residues. From germline, CDR1 is LGHNA and CDR2 YNFKEQ. Trimming shortened V by 1 base and J by 2 bases, and 14 bases separated the two germline ends. CDR3 protein: CASSQVAGGGNYGYTF. In nucleotides, the CDR3 is TGTGCCAGCAGCCAAGTAGCTGGGGGCGGGAACTATGGCTACACCTTC.

This sequence joins TRBV27 and TRBJ1-2, with 8 bases that match TRBD1. The CDR3 has 13 residues. Germline CDR1 MNHEY, CDR2 SMNVEV (reference sequence). Trimming took 5 bases from V and 7 from J; bases not matched to a gene: 6. CDR3 loop: CASSPQGAGGYTF. Written as DNA, the CDR3 is TGTGCCAGCAGTCCCCAGGGGGCAGGTGGCTACACCTTC.

This chain joins TRBV12-5 and TRBJ2-3; D gene uncertain. The V gene lost 6 bases and the J gene lost 3 bases, with 10 bases spanning the gap. The CDR3 length is 13 residues. The germline V gene encodes CDR1 LGHNT and CDR2 FRNRAP. The CDR3 loop reads CASGLTPTDTQYF. The CDR3 coding sequence is TGTGCTAGTGGACTGACACCGACAGATACGCAGTATTTT.

The chain is built from TRBV12-5 and TRBJ1-1; D call uncertain. Trimming took 7 bases from V and 1 from J, leaving 10 bases between them. The CDR3 totals 13 residues. CDR1 is LGHNT and CDR2 is FRNRAP in the germline V gene. The CDR3 bases are TGTGCTAGTGCCGGACTTACGAACACTGAAGCTTTCTTT. Protein sequence: CASAGLTNTEAFF.

The rearrangement uses TRBV7-2 and TRBJ1-3; no reliable D call. V was trimmed by 6 bases and J by 4 bases, leaving 10 bases between them. This CDR3 is built from 13 residues. Germline CDR1 SGHTA, CDR2 FQGNSA. CDR3 amino acids: CASRLAPGNTIYF. The CDR3 DNA sequence: TGTGCCAGCAGACTAGCCCCCGGAAACACCATATATTTT.

CDR3 loop: CASSWGGHTSGNTIYF. CDR3 in DNA: TGTGCCAGCAGCTGGGGTGGACATACCTCTGGAAACACCATATATTTT. This chain links TRBV7-9 with TRBJ1-3; weak D call: TRBD1 (5 bases). V dropped 4 bases and J dropped 0 bases, with 13 bases sitting between them. CDR3 size: 16 residues. Looked up from germline, CDR1 is SEHNR and CDR2 is FQNEAQ (reference sequence).

The chain links TRBV29-1 to TRBJ2-5, with 9 bases matching TRBD1. V lost 6 bases and J lost 5; bases outside the gene matches: 10. The CDR3 has 14 residues. Germline V gene lookup returns CDR1 SQVTM and CDR2 ANQGSEA. The DNA for the CDR3 is TGCAGCGTCGCTGACAGGGGGTGGGAGGAGACCCAGTACTTC. Its protein product is CSVADRGWEETQYF.

V is TRBV19 and J is TRBJ2-2; possibly TRBD1 for D (6 bases). The V gene lost 4 bases and the J gene lost 5 bases, with 8 bases spanning the gap. The CDR3 contains 13 residues. Germline CDR1 reads LNHDA; CDR2 reads SQIVND (reference sequence). This CDR3 is CASSKQGTGELFF. The DNA of the CDR3 is TGTGCCAGTAGTAAGCAGGGGACCGGGGAGCTGTTTTTT.

V is TRBV11-2 and J is TRBJ2-1; 7 bases are shared with TRBD1. The germline V gene has CDR1 SGHAT and CDR2 FQNNGV. Losses at the gene ends were 7 bases for V and 0 bases for J; bases not matched to a gene: 3. The CDR3 has 14 amino acids. The CDR3 bases are TGTGCCAGCACCCGGGACAGCTCCTACAATGAGCAGTTCTTC. Its protein product is CASTRDSSYNEQFF.

This clone turned up a few times. The chain uses TRBV27 and TRBJ2-1; 9 bases line up with TRBD2. Germline V gene data show CDR1 as MNHEY and CDR2 as SMNVEV (reference sequence). V lost 4 bases and J lost 2; bases outside the gene matches: 9. CDR3 size: 17 residues. The CDR3 sequence is CASSSPSRGGAYNEQFF. CDR3 coding DNA: TGTGCCAGCAGTTCCCCCTCTCGCGGGGGGGCCTACAATGAGCAGTTCTTC.